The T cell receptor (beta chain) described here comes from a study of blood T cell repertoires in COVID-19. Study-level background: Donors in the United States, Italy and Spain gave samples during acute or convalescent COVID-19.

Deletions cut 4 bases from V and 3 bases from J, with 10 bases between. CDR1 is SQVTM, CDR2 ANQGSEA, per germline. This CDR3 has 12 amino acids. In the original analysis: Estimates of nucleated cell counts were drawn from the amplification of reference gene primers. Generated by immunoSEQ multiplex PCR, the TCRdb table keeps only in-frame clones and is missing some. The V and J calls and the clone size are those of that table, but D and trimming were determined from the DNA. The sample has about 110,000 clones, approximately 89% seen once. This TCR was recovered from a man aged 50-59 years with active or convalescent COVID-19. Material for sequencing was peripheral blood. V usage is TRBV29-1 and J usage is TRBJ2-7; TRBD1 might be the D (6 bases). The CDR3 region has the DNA TGCAGCGTTGGTATGGACAGCTACGAGCAGTACTTC. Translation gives CSVGMDSYEQYF.